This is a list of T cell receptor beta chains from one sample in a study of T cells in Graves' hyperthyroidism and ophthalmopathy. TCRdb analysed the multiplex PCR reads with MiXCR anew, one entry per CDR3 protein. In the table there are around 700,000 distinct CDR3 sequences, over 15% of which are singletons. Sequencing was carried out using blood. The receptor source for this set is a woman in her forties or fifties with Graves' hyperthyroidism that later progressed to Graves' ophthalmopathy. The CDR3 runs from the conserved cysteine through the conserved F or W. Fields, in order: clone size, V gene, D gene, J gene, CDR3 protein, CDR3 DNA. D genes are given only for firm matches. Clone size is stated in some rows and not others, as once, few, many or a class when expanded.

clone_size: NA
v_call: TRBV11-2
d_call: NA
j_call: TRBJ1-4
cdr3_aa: CASSLLSGVSLGEKLFF
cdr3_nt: TGTGCCAGCAGCTTACTATCGGGGGTCTCCTTAGGGGAAAAACTGTTTTTT

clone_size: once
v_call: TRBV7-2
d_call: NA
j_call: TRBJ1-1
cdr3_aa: CASSVVTRGEAFF
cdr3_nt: TGTGCCAGCAGCGTCGTCACGAGGGGTGAAGCTTTCTTT

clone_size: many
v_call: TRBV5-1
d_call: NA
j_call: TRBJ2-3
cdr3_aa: CASSLRRDADTQYF
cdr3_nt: TGCGCCAGCAGCCTCAGACGGGACGCAGATACGCAGTATTTT

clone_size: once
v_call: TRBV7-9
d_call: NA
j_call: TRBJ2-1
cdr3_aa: CASSLAKGGPYNEQFF
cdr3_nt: TGTGCCAGCAGCTTGGCCAAGGGGGGGCCCTACAATGAGCAGTTCTTC

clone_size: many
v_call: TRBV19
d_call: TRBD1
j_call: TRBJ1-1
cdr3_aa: CASSTLQGTSMNTEAFF
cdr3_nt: TGTGCCAGTAGTACTTTACAGGGGACCTCCATGAACACTGAAGCTTTCTTT

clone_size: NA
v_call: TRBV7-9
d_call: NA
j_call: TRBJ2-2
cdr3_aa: CASSLGTLTGELFF
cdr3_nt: TGTGCCAGCAGCTTAGGGACTTTGACCGGGGAGCTGTTTTTT

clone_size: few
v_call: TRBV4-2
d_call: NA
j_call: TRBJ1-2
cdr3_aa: CASSQDGGNYGYTF
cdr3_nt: TGTGCCAGCAGCCAAGATGGGGGGAACTATGGCTACACCTTC

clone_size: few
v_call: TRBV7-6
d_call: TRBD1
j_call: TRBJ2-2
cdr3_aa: CASSLARGGSGELFF
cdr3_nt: TGTGCCAGCAGCTTAGCTCGAGGGGGCTCTGGGGAGCTGTTTTTT

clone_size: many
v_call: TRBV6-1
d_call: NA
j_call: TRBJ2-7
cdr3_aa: CASSVSVNEQYF
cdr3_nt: TGTGCCAGCAGTGTTTCAGTTAACGAGCAGTACTTC

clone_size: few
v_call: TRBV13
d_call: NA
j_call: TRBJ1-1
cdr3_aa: CASSPTGTTNTEAFF
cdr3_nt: TGTGCCAGCAGCCCGACCGGGACAACCAACACTGAAGCTTTCTTT

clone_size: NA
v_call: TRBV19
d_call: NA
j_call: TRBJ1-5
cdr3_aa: CASSIGPFQPQHF
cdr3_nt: TGTGCCAGTAGTATCGGGCCTTTTCAGCCCCAGCATTTT

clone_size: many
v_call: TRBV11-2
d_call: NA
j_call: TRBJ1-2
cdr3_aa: CASSSPVRGDYGYTF
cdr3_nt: TGTGCCAGCAGCTCCCCTGTGCGGGGGGACTATGGCTACACCTTC

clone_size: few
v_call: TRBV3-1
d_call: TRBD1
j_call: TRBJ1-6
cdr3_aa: CASSQGGQRVPLHF
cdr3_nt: TGTGCCAGCAGCCAAGGGGGACAGCGCGTGCCCCTCCACTTT

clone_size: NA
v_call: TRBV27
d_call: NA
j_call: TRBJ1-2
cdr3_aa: CASSLAGFHGYTF
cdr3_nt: TGTGCCAGCAGTTTAGCAGGGTTTCATGGCTACACCTTC

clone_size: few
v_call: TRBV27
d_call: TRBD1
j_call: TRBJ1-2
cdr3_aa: CASSSTGAGGYTF
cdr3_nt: TGTGCCAGCAGTTCGACAGGGGCTGGTGGCTACACCTTC

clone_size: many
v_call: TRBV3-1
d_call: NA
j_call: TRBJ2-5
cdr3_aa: CASSQDLNPGHQETQYF
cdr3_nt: TGTGCCAGCAGCCAAGACCTAAATCCGGGACACCAAGAGACCCAGTACTTC

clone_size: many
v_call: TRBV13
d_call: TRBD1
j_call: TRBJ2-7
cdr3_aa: CASSTGTGHEQYF
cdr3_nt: TGTGCCAGCAGCACGGGGACAGGACACGAGCAGTACTTC

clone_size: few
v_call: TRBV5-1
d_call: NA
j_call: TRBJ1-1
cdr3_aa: CASSLAVGLNTEAFF
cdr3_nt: TGCGCCAGCAGCTTGGCCGTAGGGTTAAACACTGAAGCTTTCTTT

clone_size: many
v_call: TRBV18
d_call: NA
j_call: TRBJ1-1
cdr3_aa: CASSPAGVNTEAFF
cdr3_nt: TGTGCCAGCTCACCCGCCGGGGTGAACACTGAAGCTTTCTTT

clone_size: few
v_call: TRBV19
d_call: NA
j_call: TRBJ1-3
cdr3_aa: CASNRSGAAKGSGNTIYF
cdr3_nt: TGTGCCAGTAATCGGAGTGGGGCAGCCAAAGGCTCTGGAAACACCATATATTTT

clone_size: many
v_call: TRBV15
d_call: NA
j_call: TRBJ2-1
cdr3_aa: CATSRDWGSGNEQFF
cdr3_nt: TGTGCCACCAGCAGAGATTGGGGATCGGGCAATGAGCAGTTCTTC

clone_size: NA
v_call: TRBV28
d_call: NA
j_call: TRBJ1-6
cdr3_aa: CASSQDGGLSPLHF
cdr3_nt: TGTGCCAGCAGTCAAGATGGGGGTTTATCACCCCTCCACTTT

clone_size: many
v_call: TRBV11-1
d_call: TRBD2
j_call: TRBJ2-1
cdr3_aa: CASSSTSGASYNEQFF
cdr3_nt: TGTGCCAGCAGCTCTACTAGCGGGGCTTCCTACAATGAGCAGTTCTTC

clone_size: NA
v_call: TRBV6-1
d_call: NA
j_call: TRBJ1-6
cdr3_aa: CASSETGSSYNSPLHF
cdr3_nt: TGTGCCAGCAGTGAAACGGGAAGCTCCTATAATTCACCCCTCCACTTT

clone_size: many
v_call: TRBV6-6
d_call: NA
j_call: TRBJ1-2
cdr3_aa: CASSYSAGDRGYTF
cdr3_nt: TGTGCCAGCAGTTACTCGGCGGGAGACCGGGGCTACACCTTC

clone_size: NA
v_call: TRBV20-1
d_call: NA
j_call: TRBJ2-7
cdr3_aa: CSAEVGMSEQYF
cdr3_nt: TGCAGTGCCGAGGTAGGGATGAGTGAGCAGTACTTC

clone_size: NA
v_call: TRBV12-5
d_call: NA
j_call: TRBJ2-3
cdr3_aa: CASGLVGSGEGTDTQYF
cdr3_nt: TGTGCTAGTGGTTTGGTGGGGTCAGGGGAAGGCACAGATACGCAGTATTTT

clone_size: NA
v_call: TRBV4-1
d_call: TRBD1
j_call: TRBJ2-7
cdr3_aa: CASRLDRASSYEQYF
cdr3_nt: TGCGCCAGCAGGCTCGACAGGGCGAGCTCCTACGAGCAGTACTTC

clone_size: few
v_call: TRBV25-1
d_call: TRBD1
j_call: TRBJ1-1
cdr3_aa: CASSERTGRGTEAFF
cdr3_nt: TGTGCCAGCAGTGAACGGACAGGGAGAGGAACTGAAGCTTTCTTT

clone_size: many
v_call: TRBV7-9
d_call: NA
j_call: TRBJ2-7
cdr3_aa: CASSLAGRSYEQYF
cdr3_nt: TGTGCCAGCAGCTTAGCCGGCAGGTCCTACGAGCAGTACTTC

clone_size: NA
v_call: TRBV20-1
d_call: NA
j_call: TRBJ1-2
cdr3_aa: CSASPPVRYRNYGYTF
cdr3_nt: TGCAGTGCCTCCCCCCCAGTACGGTACAGGAACTATGGCTACACCTTC

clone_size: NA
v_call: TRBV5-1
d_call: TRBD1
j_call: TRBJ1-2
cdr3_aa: CASSPRQGVYGYTF
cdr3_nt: TGCGCCAGCAGCCCAAGACAGGGGGTCTATGGCTACACCTTC

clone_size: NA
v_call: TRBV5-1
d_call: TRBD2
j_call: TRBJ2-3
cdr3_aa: CASSPQREWKTDTQYF
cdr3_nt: TGCGCCAGCAGCCCGCAGCGGGAGTGGAAGACAGATACGCAGTATTTT

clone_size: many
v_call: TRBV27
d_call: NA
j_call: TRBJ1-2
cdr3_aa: CASSHPGTHGYTF
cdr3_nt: TGTGCCAGCAGTCACCCGGGAACGCATGGCTACACCTTC

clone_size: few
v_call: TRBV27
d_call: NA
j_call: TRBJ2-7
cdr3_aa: CAGSDGVSYEQYF
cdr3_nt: TGTGCCGGTTCGGACGGTGTTTCCTACGAGCAGTACTTC

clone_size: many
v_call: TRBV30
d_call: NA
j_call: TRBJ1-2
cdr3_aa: CAWSQGSNYGYTF
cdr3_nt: TGTGCCTGGAGTCAGGGAAGTAACTATGGCTACACCTTC

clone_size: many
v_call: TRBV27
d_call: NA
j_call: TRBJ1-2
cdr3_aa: CASSSLAFGENYGYTF
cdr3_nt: TGTGCCAGCAGTTCCCTCGCATTTGGAGAGAACTATGGCTACACCTTC

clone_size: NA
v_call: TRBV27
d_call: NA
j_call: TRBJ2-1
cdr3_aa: CASSLASLGVGGRFF
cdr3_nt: TGTGCCAGCAGTTTAGCTAGTTTGGGGGTGGGCGGAAGGTTCTTC

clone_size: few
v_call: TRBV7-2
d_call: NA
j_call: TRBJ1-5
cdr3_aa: CASSLVYRDNQPQHF
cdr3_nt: TGTGCCAGCAGCTTAGTCTACAGGGACAATCAGCCCCAGCATTTT

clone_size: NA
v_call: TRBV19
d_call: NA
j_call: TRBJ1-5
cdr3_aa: CASSIDQSRMGDQPQHF
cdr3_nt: TGTGCCAGTAGTATAGATCAAAGTAGGATGGGGGATCAGCCCCAGCATTTT

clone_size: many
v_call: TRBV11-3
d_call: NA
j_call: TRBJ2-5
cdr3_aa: CASSSRRGAQYF
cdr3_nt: TGTGCCAGCAGCTCGCGGCGCGGGGCCCAGTACTTC

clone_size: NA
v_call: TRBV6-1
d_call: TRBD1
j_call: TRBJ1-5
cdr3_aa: CASIDPVGQGLSEPQHF
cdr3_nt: TGTGCCAGCATAGACCCGGTAGGACAGGGCTTATCAGAGCCCCAGCATTTT

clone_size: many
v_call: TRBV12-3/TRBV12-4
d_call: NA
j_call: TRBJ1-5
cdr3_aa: CASSLSPGDQPQHF
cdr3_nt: TGTGCCAGCAGTTTGTCTCCAGGGGATCAGCCCCAGCATTTT

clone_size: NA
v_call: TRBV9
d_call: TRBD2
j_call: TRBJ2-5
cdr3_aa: CASSVSSGVQETQYF
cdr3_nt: TGTGCCAGCAGCGTATCTAGCGGGGTCCAAGAGACCCAGTACTTC